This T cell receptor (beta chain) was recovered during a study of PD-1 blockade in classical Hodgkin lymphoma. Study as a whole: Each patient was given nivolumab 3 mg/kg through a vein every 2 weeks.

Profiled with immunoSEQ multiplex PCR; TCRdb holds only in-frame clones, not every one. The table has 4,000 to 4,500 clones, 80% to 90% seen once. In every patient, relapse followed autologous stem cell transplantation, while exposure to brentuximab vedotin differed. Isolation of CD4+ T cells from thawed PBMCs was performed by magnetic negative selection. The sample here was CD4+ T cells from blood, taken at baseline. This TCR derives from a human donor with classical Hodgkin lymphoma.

In DNA, the CDR3 is TGTGCCATCAGTGAGGCCAGCGGGAGGTTCGAGCAGTACTTC. Translated, it gives CAISEASGRFEQYF. The genes are TRBV10-3 and TRBJ2-7; TRBD2 agrees at 9 bases. The CDR3 is 14 amino acids. Germline V gene lookup returns CDR1 ENHRY and CDR2 SYGVKD. The V segment lost 2 bases and the J segment 6 bases; nucleotides outside the gene matches: 5.